These T cell receptor beta chains were read from a single sample in a study of blood T cells in healthy people across ages. Via MiXCR, TCRdb re-called the 5' RACE reads, giving one row per CDR3 protein. This repertoire shows just over 800,000 distinct CDR3 sequences, 60% to 80% found once; its top ten account for around a quarter. Sequencing was performed on blood. The receptors derive from a young man in good health. The CDR3 runs from the conserved cysteine through the conserved F or W. The D gene is left open where the match is weak. Part of the rows lack a size; the others show once, few, many or a class for expanded clones.

.,TRBV5-1,many,TRBJ2-7,TGCGCCAGCAGCTTGGGGGTAAACGAGCAGTACTTC,CASSLGVNEQYF
TRBD1,TRBV7-6,.,TRBJ2-5,TGTGCCAGCAGCCGGGGACAGGGAGAGCGCCAAGAGACCCAGTACTTC,CASSRGQGERQETQYF
TRBD2,TRBV7-8,once,TRBJ2-7,TGTGCCAGCAGCTTACTTGAAGCGGGAGGCTCCTACGAGCAGTACTTC,CASSLLEAGGSYEQYF
.,TRBV7-2,.,TRBJ2-1,TGTGCCAGCAGTCAGTTTTATGAGCAGTTCTTC,CASSQFYEQFF
.,TRBV4-2,.,TRBJ1-1,TGTGCCAGCAGCCAGACGACAGTTAACACTGAAGCTTTCTTT,CASSQTTVNTEAFF
TRBD1,TRBV5-1,.,TRBJ1-1,TGCGCCAGCAGCTTTGCAGGGGGCATGAACACTGAAGCTTTCTTT,CASSFAGGMNTEAFF
TRBD2,TRBV14,.,TRBJ2-3,TGTGCCAGCAGCCAAGTGTCCCCCGGGACTAGCGGGAGGGCTGATACGCAGTATTTT,CASSQVSPGTSGRADTQYF
.,TRBV5-5,.,TRBJ2-5,TGTGCCAGCAGCTTGATTCCTGGACTGAGCCAAGAGACCCAGTACTTC,CASSLIPGLSQETQYF
TRBD1,TRBV20-1,.,TRBJ1-2,TGCAGTGCAAGGGACAGGCAACCTTATGGCTACACCTTC,CSARDRQPYGYTF
.,TRBV4-2,.,TRBJ1-2,TGTGCCAGCAGCCAAGACGAAACAAGTTCGGGCTACACCTTC,CASSQDETSSGYTF
TRBD1,TRBV20-1,.,TRBJ2-1,TGCAGTGCAAGACAGGGGACAGCCTCCTACGAGCAGTTCTTC,CSARQGTASYEQFF
.,TRBV29-1,.,TRBJ2-7,TGCAGCGTTGATAATGGGGACAACCCGAATCCCCACGAGCAGTACTTC,CSVDNGDNPNPHEQYF
.,TRBV15,.,TRBJ2-7,TGTGCCACCAGCAGAGATAGGGTTGGGGACGAGCAGTACTTC,CATSRDRVGDEQYF
.,TRBV20-1,.,TRBJ2-3,TGCAGTGCCCCCAGGCTGGACCCAGATACGCAGTATTTT,CSAPRLDPDTQYF
TRBD1,TRBV9,few,TRBJ2-7,TGTGCCAGCAGCGTAGGACCCGAGGGGGCAGGTTACGAGCAGTACTTC,CASSVGPEGAGYEQYF
.,TRBV25-1,few,TRBJ1-6,TGTGCCAGCAGACGTCGTGGGGTTGGCGGTGGTTCACCCCTCCACTTT,CASRRRGVGGGSPLHF
TRBD1,TRBV20-1,.,TRBJ1-5,TGCAGTGCTGGACGGACAGGGGACCAGCCCCAGCATTTT,CSAGRTGDQPQHF
.,TRBV15,.,TRBJ2-3,TGTGCCACCAGCAGCTTGTTGGAGACTAGTTACACAGATACGCAGTATTTT,CATSSLLETSYTDTQYF
.,TRBV29-1,few,TRBJ2-7,TGCAGCGTTGAAGAGGGACAACACGAGCAGTACTTC,CSVEEGQHEQYF
TRBD1,TRBV5-1,few,TRBJ1-2,TGCGCCAGCAGCTCGGACGGACAGGGCCACTATGGCTACACCTTC,CASSSDGQGHYGYTF
TRBD1,TRBV12-3/TRBV12-4,.,TRBJ2-7,TGTGCCAGTAGTTCCAGGGGGAGCCACTCCTACGAGCAGTACTTC,CASSSRGSHSYEQYF
.,TRBV10-3,.,TRBJ2-1,TGTGCCATGCGGTCGAGCGAAGAGCAGTTCTTC,CAMRSSEEQFF